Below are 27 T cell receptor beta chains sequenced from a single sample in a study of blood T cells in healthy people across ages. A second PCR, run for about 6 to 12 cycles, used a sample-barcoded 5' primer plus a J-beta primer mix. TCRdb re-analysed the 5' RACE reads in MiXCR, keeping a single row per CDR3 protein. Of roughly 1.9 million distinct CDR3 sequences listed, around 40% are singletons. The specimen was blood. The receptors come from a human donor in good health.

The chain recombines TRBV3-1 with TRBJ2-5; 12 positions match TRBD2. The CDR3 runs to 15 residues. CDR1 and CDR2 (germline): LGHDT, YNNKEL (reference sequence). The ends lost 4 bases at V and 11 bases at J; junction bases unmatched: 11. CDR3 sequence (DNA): TGTGCCAGCAGCCCGCAGACTAGCGGGGGAAGGGAGCAGTACTTC. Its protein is CASSPQTSGGREQYF.

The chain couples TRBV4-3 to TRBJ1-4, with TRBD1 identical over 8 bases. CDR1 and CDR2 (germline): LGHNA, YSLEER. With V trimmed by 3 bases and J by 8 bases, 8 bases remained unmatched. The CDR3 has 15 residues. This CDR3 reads CASSQQQGGAEKLFF. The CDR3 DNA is TGCGCCAGCAGCCAGCAACAGGGGGGTGCGGAAAAACTGTTTTTT.

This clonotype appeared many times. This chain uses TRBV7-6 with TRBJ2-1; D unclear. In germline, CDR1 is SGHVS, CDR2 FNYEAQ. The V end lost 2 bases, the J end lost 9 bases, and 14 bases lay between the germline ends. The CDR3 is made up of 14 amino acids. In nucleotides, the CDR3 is TGTGCCAGCAGCTTAAGTTTTGTTCGCGGTGAGCAGTTCTTC. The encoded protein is CASSLSFVRGEQFF.

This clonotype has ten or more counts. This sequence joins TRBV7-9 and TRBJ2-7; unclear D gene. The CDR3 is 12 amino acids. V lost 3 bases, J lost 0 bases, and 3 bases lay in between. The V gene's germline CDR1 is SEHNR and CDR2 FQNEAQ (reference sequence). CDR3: CASSLSSYEQYF. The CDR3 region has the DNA TGTGCCAGCAGCTTGAGCTCCTACGAGCAGTACTTC.

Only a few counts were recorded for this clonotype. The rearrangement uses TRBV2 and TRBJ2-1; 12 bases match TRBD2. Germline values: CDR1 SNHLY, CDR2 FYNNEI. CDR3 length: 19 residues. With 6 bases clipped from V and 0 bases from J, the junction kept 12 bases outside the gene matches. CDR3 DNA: TGTGCCAGCAGCACGCTAGCGGGGGGGCCGTCGAGCTCCTACAATGAGCAGTTCTTC. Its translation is CASSTLAGGPSSSYNEQFF.

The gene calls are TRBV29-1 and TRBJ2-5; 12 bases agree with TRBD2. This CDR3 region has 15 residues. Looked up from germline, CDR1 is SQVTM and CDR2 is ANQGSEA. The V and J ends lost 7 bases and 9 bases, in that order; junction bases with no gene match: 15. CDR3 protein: CSATRLAGDQAAQYF. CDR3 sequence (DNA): TGCAGCGCCACCCGACTAGCGGGGGATCAAGCGGCCCAGTACTTC.

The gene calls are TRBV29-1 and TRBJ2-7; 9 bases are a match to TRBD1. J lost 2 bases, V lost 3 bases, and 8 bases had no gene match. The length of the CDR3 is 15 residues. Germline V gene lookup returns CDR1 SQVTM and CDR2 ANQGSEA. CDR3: CSVDSRDRVPYEQYF. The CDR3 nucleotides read TGCAGCGTTGATTCTAGGGACAGGGTCCCCTACGAGCAGTACTTC.

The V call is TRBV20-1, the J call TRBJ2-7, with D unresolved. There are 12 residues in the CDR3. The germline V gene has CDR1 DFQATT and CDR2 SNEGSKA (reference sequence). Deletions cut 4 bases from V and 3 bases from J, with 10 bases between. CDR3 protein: CSANTHHYEQYF. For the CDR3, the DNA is TGCAGTGCTAACACACACCACTACGAGCAGTACTTC.

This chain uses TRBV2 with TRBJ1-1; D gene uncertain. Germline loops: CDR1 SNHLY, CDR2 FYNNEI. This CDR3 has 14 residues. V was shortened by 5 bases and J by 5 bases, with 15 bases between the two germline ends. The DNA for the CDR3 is TGTGCCAGCAGTCTCATACTTCTCGGGACTGAAGCTTTCTTT. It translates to CASSLILLGTEAFF. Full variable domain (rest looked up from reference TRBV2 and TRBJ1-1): EPEVTQTPSHQVTQMGQEVILRCVPISNHLYFYWYRQILGQKVEFLVSFYNNEISEKSEIFDDQFSVERPDGSNFTLKIRSTKLEDSAMYFCASSLILLGTEAFFGQGTRLTVV.

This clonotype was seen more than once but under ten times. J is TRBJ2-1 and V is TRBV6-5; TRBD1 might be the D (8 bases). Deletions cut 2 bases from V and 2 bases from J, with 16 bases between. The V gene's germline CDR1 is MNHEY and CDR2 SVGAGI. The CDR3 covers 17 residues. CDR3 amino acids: CASSYALQGGTYNEQFF. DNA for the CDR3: TGTGCCAGCAGTTACGCATTACAGGGGGGGACCTACAATGAGCAGTTCTTC.

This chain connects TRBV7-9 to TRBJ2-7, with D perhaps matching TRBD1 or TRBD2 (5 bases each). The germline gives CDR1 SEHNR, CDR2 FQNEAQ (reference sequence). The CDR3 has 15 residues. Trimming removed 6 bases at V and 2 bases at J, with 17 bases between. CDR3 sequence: CASRPDWGRTYEQYF. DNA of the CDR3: TGTGCCAGCAGACCTGACTGGGGACGGACCTACGAGCAGTACTTC.

In DNA form, the CDR3 reads TGTGCCAGCAGCGGGGGGACCAGGGCTAACTACGAGCAGTACTTC. Translation gives CASSGGTRANYEQYF. The chain recombines TRBV5-6 with TRBJ2-7, with D possibly TRBD2 on 6 matching bases. CDR1 and CDR2 (germline): SGHDT, YYEEEE. This CDR3 has 15 residues. Trimming cost V 4 bases and J 3 bases, with 17 bases left between them.

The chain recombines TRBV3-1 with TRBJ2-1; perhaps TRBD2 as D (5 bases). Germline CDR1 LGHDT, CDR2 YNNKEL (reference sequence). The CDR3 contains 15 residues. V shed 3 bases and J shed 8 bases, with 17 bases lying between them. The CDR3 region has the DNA TGTGCCAGCAGCCATAGCAGCGAGGGCAGCGATGAGCAGTTCTTC. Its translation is CASSHSSEGSDEQFF.

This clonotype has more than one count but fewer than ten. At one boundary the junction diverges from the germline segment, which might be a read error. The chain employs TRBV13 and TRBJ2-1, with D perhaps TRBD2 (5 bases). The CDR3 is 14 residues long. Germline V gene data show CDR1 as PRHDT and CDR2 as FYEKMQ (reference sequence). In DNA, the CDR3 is TGTGCCAGCAGCTTACGCGGGCTAAGCAATGTGCAGTTCTTC. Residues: CASSLRGLSNVQFF.

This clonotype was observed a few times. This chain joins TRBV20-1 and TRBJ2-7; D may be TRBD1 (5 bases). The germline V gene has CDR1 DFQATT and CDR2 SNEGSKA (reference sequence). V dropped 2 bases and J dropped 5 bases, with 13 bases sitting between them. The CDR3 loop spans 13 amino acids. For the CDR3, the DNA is TGCAGTGCTAGATCCATAGGGGTACACGAGCAGTACTTC. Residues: CSARSIGVHEQYF.

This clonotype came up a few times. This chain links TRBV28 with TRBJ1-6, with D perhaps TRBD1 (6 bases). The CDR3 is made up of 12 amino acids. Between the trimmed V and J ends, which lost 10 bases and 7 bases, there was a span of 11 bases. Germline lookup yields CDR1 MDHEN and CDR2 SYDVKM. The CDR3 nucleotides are TGTGCCACCGGACAGACAAATTCACCCCTCCACTTT. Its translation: CATGQTNSPLHF. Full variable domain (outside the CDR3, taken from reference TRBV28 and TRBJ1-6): DVKVTQSSRYLVKRTGEKVFLECVQDMDHENMFWYRQDPGLGLRLIYFSYDVKMKEKGDIPEGYSVSREKKERFSLILESASTNQTSMYLCATGQTNSPLHFGNGTRLTVT.

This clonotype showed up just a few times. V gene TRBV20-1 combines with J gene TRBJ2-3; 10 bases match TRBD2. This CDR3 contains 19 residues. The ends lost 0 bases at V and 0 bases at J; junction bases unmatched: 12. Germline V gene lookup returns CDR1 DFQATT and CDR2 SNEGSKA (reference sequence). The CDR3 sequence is CSARDEASGGPPSTDTQYF. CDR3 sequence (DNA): TGCAGTGCTAGAGATGAGGCTAGCGGGGGTCCTCCTAGCACAGATACGCAGTATTTT.

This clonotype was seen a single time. CDR3 residues: CSGAGADNEQFF. For the CDR3, the DNA is TGCAGTGGGGCAGGGGCCGACAATGAGCAGTTCTTC. The rearrangement uses TRBV20-1 and TRBJ2-1, with a tentative D call TRBD1 (6 bases). V lost 7 bases and J 5 bases, leaving 12 bases between the germline ends. Germline CDR1 DFQATT, CDR2 SNEGSKA (reference sequence). This CDR3 comprises 12 residues.

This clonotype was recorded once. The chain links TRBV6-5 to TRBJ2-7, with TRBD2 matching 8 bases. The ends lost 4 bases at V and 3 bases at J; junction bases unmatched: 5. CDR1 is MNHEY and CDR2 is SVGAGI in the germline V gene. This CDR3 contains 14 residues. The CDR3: CASSSPGLGYEQYF. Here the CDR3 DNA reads TGTGCCAGCAGTTCCCCGGGACTAGGCTACGAGCAGTACTTC.

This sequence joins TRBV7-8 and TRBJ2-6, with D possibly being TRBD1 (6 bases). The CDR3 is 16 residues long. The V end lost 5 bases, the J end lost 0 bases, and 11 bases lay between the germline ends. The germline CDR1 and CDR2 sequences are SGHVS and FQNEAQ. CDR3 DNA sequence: TGTGCCAGCAGCCAGGCAGGGGTCTCTGGGGCCAACGTCCTGACTTTC. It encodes CASSQAGVSGANVLTF.

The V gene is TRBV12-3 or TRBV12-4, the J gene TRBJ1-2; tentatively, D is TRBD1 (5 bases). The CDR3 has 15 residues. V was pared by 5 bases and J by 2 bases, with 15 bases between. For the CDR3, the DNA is TGTGCCAGCAGTCCACAGAACAGACAGAACTATGGCTACACCTTC. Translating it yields CASSPQNRQNYGYTF.

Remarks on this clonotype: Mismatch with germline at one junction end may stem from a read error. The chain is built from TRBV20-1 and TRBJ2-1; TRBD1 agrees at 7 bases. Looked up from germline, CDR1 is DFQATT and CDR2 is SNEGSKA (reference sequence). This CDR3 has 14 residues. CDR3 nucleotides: TGCAGTGCCGTACAGGGGAGCTCCTACAATGAGCGGTACTTC. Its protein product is CSAVQGSSYNERYF.

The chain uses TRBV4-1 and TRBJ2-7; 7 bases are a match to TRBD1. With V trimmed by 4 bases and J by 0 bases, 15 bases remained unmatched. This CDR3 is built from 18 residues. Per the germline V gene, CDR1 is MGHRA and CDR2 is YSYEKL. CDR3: CASSPSPSWDSISYEQYF. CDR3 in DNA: TGCGCCAGCAGCCCATCCCCTAGCTGGGACAGCATCTCCTACGAGCAGTACTTC.

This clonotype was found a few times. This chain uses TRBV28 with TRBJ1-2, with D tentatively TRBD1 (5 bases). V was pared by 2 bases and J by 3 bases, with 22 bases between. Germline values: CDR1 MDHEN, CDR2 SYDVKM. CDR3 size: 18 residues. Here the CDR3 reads CASSLPQTGLGPHYGYTF. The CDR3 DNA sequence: TGTGCCAGCAGTTTACCACAAACAGGTCTAGGGCCCCACTATGGCTACACCTTC.

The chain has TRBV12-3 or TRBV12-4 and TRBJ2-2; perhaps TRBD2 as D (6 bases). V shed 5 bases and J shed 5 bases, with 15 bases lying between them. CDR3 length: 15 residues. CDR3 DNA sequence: TGTGCCAGCAGTGCGAGACTAGTTGGGACCGGGGAGCTGTTTTTT. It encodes CASSARLVGTGELFF.

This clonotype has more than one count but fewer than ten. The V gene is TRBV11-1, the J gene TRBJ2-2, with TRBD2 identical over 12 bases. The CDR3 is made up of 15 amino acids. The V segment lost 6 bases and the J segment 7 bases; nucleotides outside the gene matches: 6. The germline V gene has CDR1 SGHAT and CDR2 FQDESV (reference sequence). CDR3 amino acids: CASRRLAGEIGELFF. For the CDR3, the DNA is TGTGCCAGCAGGCGACTAGCGGGGGAGATCGGGGAGCTGTTTTTT.

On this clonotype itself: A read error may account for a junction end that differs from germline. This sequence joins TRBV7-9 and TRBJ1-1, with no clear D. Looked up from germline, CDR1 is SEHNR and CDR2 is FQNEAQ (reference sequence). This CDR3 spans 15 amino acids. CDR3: CASSLAQVVGTETFF. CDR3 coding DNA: TGTGCCAGCAGCTTAGCGCAGGTAGTTGGCACTGAAACTTTCTTT.